Reported below is one T cell receptor beta chain. The sample belongs to a study of blood T cell repertoires in COVID-19. The overall study: From T cells, B-cell-depleted T cells, or PBMCs came the material, which was cDNA or gDNA.

Germline loops: CDR1 MNHEY, CDR2 SMNVEV (reference sequence). The CDR3 spans 15 residues. Losses at the gene ends were 6 bases for V and 7 bases for J; bases not matched to a gene: 9. Original analysis: Estimation of nucleated cell counts relied on the amplification of reference gene primers. Libraries were prepared by immunoSEQ multiplex PCR; TCRdb keeps only in-frame clonotypes and omits some of them. For V, J and clone size, that table is used; D and trimming come from the DNA. Of hundreds of thousands of clones in the sample, around 88% were seen once. The material sequenced was peripheral blood. V gene TRBV27 combines with J gene TRBJ2-2; 9 nucleotides match TRBD2. The source is a woman between 70 and 85 years old with COVID-19, enrolled during active disease. The DNA for the CDR3 is TGTGCCAGCAGGGGACTAGCTGCGATGGTCGGGGAGCTGTTTTTT. This encodes CASRGLAAMVGELFF.